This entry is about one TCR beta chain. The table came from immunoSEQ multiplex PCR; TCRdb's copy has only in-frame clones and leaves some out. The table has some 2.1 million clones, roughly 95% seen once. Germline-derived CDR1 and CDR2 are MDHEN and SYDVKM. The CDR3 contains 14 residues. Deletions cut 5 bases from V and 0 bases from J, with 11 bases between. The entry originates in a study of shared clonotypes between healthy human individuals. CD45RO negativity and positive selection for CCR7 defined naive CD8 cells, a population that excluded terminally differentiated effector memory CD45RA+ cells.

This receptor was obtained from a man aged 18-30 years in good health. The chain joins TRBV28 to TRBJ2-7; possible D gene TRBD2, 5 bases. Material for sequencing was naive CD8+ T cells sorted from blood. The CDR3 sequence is CASSPDWSSYEQYF. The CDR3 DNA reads TGTGCCAGCAGTCCGGACTGGAGCTCCTACGAGCAGTACTTC.